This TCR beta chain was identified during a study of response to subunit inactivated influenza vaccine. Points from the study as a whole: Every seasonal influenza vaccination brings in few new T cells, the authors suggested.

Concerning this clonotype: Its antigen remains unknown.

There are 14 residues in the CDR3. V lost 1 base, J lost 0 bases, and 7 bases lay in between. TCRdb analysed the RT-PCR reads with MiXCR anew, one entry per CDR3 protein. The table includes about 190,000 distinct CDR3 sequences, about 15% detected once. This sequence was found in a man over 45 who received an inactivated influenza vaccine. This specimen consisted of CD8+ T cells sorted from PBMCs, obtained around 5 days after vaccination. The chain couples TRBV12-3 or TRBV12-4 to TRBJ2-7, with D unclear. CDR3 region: CASSLDPSSYEQYF. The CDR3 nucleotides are TGTGCCAGCAGTTTAGATCCGAGCTCCTACGAGCAGTACTTC.